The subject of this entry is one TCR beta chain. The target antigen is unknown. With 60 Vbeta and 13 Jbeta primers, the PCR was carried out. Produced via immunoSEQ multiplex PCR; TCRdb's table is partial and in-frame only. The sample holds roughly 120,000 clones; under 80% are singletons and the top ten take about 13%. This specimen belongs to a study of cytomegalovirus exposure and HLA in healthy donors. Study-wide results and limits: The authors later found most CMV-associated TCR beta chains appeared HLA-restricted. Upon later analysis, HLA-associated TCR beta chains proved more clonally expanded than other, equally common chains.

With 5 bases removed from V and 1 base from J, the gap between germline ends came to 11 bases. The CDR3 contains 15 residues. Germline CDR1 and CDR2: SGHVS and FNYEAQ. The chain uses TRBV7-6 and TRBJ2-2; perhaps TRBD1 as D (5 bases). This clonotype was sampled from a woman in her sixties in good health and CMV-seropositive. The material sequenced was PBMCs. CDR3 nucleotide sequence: TGTGCCAGCAGCCCGACAGCGTTGAACACCGGGGAGCTGTTTTTT. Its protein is CASSPTALNTGELFF.